This T cell receptor beta chain was recorded in a study of OX40 agonist ivuxolimab in advanced cancers. Study in general: It was ivuxolimab, an agonistic anti-OX40 (CD134) antibody, that patients were treated with. Three patients, one with hepatocellular carcinoma and two with cutaneous melanoma, responded partially. Findings and limits, study-wide: Among the nonresponders, some also had low normalized T-cell clonal expansion.

This clone came up a few times. Its antigen is not identified. Clones were read by immunoSEQ multiplex PCR, and TCRdb kept only the in-frame ones, dropping some. The sample holds roughly 71,000 clones, about 88% seen once. The receptor was derived from an adult with an advanced solid tumor such as melanoma, head and neck, liver or kidney cancer. Sample: CD4+ or CD8+ T cells sorted from blood, taken in a trial of the OX40 agonist ivuxolimab.

CDR3 in amino acids: CASSMEGGNSPLHF. The CDR3 DNA sequence: TGTGCCAGCAGCATGGAGGGAGGCAATTCACCCCTCCACTTT. The V call is TRBV21-1, the J call TRBJ1-6. TRBV21-1 is deemed a pseudogene. The CDR3 totals 14 residues.